A selection of T cell receptor beta chains follows, all from one sample in a study of cytomegalovirus exposure and HLA in healthy donors. Sequenced by immunoSEQ multiplex PCR; TCRdb stores in-frame clones only, minus some. The sample records about 88,000 clones, around four fifths being singletons. Material for sequencing was PBMCs. The source of these receptors is a man in his thirties or forties in good health and CMV-seronegative. Both conserved end residues are part of each CDR3. A D gene is named only where the DNA matches it firmly. Clone size appears in some rows only: once, few, many, or a class for an expanded clone.

D	V	J	size	CDR3	DNA
.	TRBV27	TRBJ2-3	.	CASGSIRGTQYF	TGTGCCAGCGGGTCAATCCGGGGTACGCAGTATTTT
TRBD1	TRBV19	TRBJ1-5	.	CATNRGGNQPQHF	TGTGCCACCAACAGGGGGGGAAATCAGCCCCAGCATTTT
.	TRBV6-1	TRBJ1-5	.	CASSEARHRWAFPHF	TGTGCCAGCAGTGAAGCGCGGCACAGGTGGGCTTTTCCGCATTTT
.	TRBV6-5	TRBJ2-2	once	CASSYTGSGELFF	TGTGCCAGCAGTTACACGGGGTCCGGGGAGCTGTTTTTT
TRBD2	TRBV5-5	TRBJ2-6	few	CASSLHSGGSGGANVLTF	TGTGCCAGCAGCCTCCATTCGGGAGGATCAGGTGGGGCCAACGTCCTGACTTTC
.	TRBV4-1	TRBJ2-1	.	CASSQDEWWSSYNEQFF	TGCGCCAGCAGCCAAGATGAATGGTGGAGCTCCTACAATGAGCAGTTCTTC
TRBD1	TRBV9	TRBJ1-1	.	CASSTRPGQQNTEAFF	TGTGCCAGCAGCACACGCCCGGGACAGCAGAACACTGAAGCTTTCTTT
.	TRBV5-1	TRBJ2-7	.	CASSLSPSQSPYYEQYF	TGCGCCAGCAGCTTGAGTCCTAGCCAGTCCCCGTACTACGAGCAGTACTTC
.	TRBV7-3	TRBJ2-3	.	CASSSADTQYF	TGTGCCAGCAGCTCGGCAGATACGCAGTATTTT
.	TRBV7-2	TRBJ2-2	few	CASRTGRGRTGTGELFF	TGTGCCAGCAGGACGGGTAGGGGAAGGACCGGCACCGGGGAGCTGTTTTTT
TRBD2	TRBV7-2	TRBJ2-1	.	CASSLVSGGINYNEQFF	TGTGCCAGCAGCTTAGTCAGCGGGGGGATCAATTACAATGAGCAGTTCTTC
TRBD2	TRBV11-2	TRBJ2-3	.	CASSPVGGPAGDLIDTQYF	TGTGCCAGCAGTCCCGTGGGGGGCCCAGCGGGGGACCTCATCGATACGCAGTATTTT
.	TRBV5-4	TRBJ2-7	once	CASSSVGSNYEQYF	TGTGCCAGCAGCTCTGTGGGCTCTAACTACGAGCAGTACTTC
.	TRBV7-9	TRBJ1-6	.	CASSREPYSPLHF	TGTGCCAGCAGCCGGGAACCATATTCACCCCTCCACTTT
.	TRBV9	TRBJ1-3	.	CASSVGGGDGNTIYF	TGTGCCAGCAGCGTAGGGGGAGGGGATGGAAACACCATATATTTT
.	TRBV4-2	TRBJ1-5	.	CASSQDGKNQPQHF	TGTGCCAGCAGCCAAGACGGGAAGAATCAGCCCCAGCATTTT
.	TRBV6-5	TRBJ2-7	.	CASSYSEGSDEQYF	TGTGCCAGCAGTTACTCGGAGGGTTCGGACGAGCAGTACTTC
.	TRBV7-2	TRBJ1-5	few	CASSSEAQPQHF	TGTGCCAGCAGCTCGGAGGCCCAGCCCCAGCATTTT
TRBD1	TRBV9	TRBJ1-1	.	CASSVGDRGQAFF	TGTGCCAGCAGCGTAGGGGACAGGGGGCAAGCTTTCTTT
.	TRBV25-1	TRBJ1-1	.	CATIAAGGTEAFF	TGTGCCACCATAGCGGCGGGAGGCACTGAAGCTTTCTTT
TRBD1	TRBV2	TRBJ2-7	.	CASRTGTGVNEQYF	TGTGCCAGCAGGACCGGGACAGGGGTTAACGAGCAGTACTTC
.	TRBV27	TRBJ1-1	.	CASSLSPFVWSGPEAFF	TGTGCCAGCAGTTTATCTCCGTTTGTATGGAGTGGCCCTGAAGCTTTCTTT
.	TRBV29-1	TRBJ2-7	.	CSVGEQGRGEQYF	TGCAGCGTGGGGGAACAGGGTCGGGGCGAGCAGTACTTC
TRBD1	TRBV30	TRBJ1-6	.	CAWSVRGQPNSPLHF	TGTGCCTGGAGTGTACGGGGACAGCCTAATTCACCCCTCCACTTT
TRBD2	TRBV5-8	TRBJ2-7	few	CASSRAASGYSYEQYF	TGTGCCAGCAGCCGGGCGGCTAGCGGCTACTCCTACGAGCAGTACTTC
.	TRBV19	TRBJ1-1	.	CASSIGTRGVNTEAFF	TGTGCCAGTAGTATAGGGACCAGGGGAGTGAACACTGAAGCTTTCTTT
.	TRBV5-1	TRBJ1-5	.	CASSLEGGASNQPQHF	TGCGCCAGCAGCTTGGAAGGGGGGGCGAGCAATCAGCCCCAGCATTTT
.	TRBV15	TRBJ2-2	.	CATSPHPLDTGELFF	TGTGCCACCAGCCCCCACCCCCTAGACACCGGGGAGCTGTTTTTT
.	TRBV2	TRBJ1-3	.	CASRPGVLSGNTIYF	TGTGCCAGCAGACCAGGTGTTCTCTCTGGAAACACCATATATTTT
TRBD1	TRBV5-6	TRBJ1-5	.	CASSNRQGVQPQHF	TGTGCCAGCAGCAACCGACAGGGAGTCCAGCCCCAGCATTTT
.	TRBV7-8	TRBJ2-5	.	CASSAVSGHATQYF	TGTGCCAGCAGCGCGGTCAGCGGGCATGCGACCCAGTACTTC
.	TRBV4-1	TRBJ1-6	.	CASSPSTGFIRNSPLHF	TGCGCCAGCAGTCCGAGCACAGGGTTTATTCGGAATTCCCCCCTCCACTTT
TRBD1	TRBV10-1	TRBJ2-5	.	CASSRGQSETQYF	TGCGCCAGCAGTAGGGGACAGTCAGAAACCCAGTACTTC
.	TRBV6-1	TRBJ2-7	once	CASQDTSYEQYF	TGTGCCAGCCAAGACACCTCCTACGAGCAGTACTTC